This T cell receptor beta chain was captured by sequencing in a study of breast tumors, draining lymph nodes, adjacent tissues. Study findings and constraints: Findings are consistent with lymph node origin and intratumoral expansion of most tumor T cells. Tumor TCR diversity was below lymph nodes but above nontumor tissue.

This clonotype occurred many times. Antigen: not known. TCRdb recomputed calls from the multiplex PCR reads with MiXCR, one row per CDR3 protein. The sample includes roughly 49,000 distinct CDR3 sequences, less than 55% of them seen just once. This TCR derives from a female donor with breast cancer. Some clones in this sample may be carry-over from other donors' samples. The sample was breast tumor tissue.

Written as DNA, the CDR3 is TGTGCCAGCAGCCCCGACAGCCCTTTTTCCACAGATACGCAGTATTTT. Translated, it gives CASSPDSPFSTDTQYF. V and J are TRBV7-9 and TRBJ2-3; D is perhaps TRBD1 (5 bases). CDR1 and CDR2 from the germline V gene are SEHNR and FQNEAQ (reference sequence). The V end lost 5 bases, the J end lost 2 bases, and 17 bases lay between the germline ends. CDR3 size: 16 residues.